What follows are 26 T cell receptor beta chains derived from one specimen sequenced in a study of identical twins (dated by TCRdb to 2016 to 2018). The library came from 5' RACE. The listed sequencing device is Illumina HiSeq 2000. Using fastp trimming at Q25 and MiXCR clonotype assembly, TCRdb reanalyzed the public sequencing data and kept in-frame beta chains. Rows with one shared CDR3 protein collapse into an entry with the most common genes and DNA. The table for this sample lists hundreds of thousands of distinct CDR3 sequences; approximately 6% of them were counted only once. The top ten constitute approximately 2% of the sample. The source material was naive T cells sorted from blood. Taken with the paper, the label for cell subset or site translates to: cells isolated with a human naive T-cell isolation kit. The receptors were sampled from a man aged 18 to 30 in good health.

This clonotype was counted ten times or more. The V gene is TRBV12-3 or TRBV12-4, the J gene TRBJ2-5; maybe TRBD1 (6 bases). This CDR3 contains 15 residues. The ends were cut back, 1 base at V and 4 bases at J, with 13 bases in the middle. For the CDR3, the DNA is TGTGCCAGCAGTTTAGGGCAGGGGAAGGGAGAGACCCAGTACTTC. Translating gives CASSLGQGKGETQYF.

This chain joins TRBV12-3 or TRBV12-4 and TRBJ2-3; TRBD1 agrees at 8 bases. There are 15 residues in the CDR3. V shed 4 bases, J shed 4 bases, and the junction held 7 bases outside the gene matches. In DNA, the CDR3 is TGTGCCAGCAGTTCGGGACAGGATTCATCAGATACGCAGTATTTT. Protein sequence: CASSSGQDSSDTQYF.

The rearrangement joins TRBV20-1 to TRBJ2-3; D unclear. The CDR3 is 13 amino acids. V lost 2 bases and J lost 5, with 11 bases in between. CDR1 DFQATT and CDR2 SNEGSKA come from the germline V gene (reference sequence). The CDR3 sequence: CSARKSVEDTQYF. CDR3 DNA sequence: TGCAGTGCTAGAAAGTCTGTAGAAGATACGCAGTATTTT.

The rearrangement links TRBV4-1 to TRBJ2-5; D may be TRBD2 (6 bases). The CDR3 contains 12 residues. The ends were cut back, 8 bases at V and 4 bases at J, with 11 bases in the middle. Germline V gene sequence: CDR1 MGHRA, CDR2 YSYEKL. CDR3 sequence reads: CASGGPGETQYF. CDR3 nucleotide sequence: TGCGCCAGCGGAGGGCCAGGAGAGACCCAGTACTTC.

In this sample, this clonotype turned up a few times. The rearrangement joins TRBV2 to TRBJ2-1, with TRBD2 matching 10 bases. The V gene's germline CDR1 is SNHLY and CDR2 FYNNEI. This CDR3 is built from 13 residues. J gave up 7 bases and V 7 bases, and 4 bases lay outside the gene matches. CDR3 nucleotide sequence: TGTGCCAGCAATTTACTAGCGGGAAATGAGCAGTTCTTC. Its translation: CASNLLAGNEQFF.

This clonotype occurred many times. The CDR3 DNA is TGTGCCACCAGTGACCCGACTGGGGGAGAGACCCAGTACTTC. The encoded protein is CATSDPTGGETQYF. The V call is TRBV24-1, the J call TRBJ2-5; either TRBD1 or TRBD2 may supply D (5 bases each). This CDR3 contains 14 residues. Germline V gene sequence: CDR1 KGHDR, CDR2 SFDVKD. The ends were cut back, 4 bases at V and 4 bases at J, with 12 bases in the middle.

This clonotype was seen many times. The J gene is TRBJ2-3, the V gene TRBV10-3; TRBD2 agrees at 9 bases. This CDR3 comprises 15 residues. With 7 bases clipped from V and 3 bases from J, the junction kept 8 bases outside the gene matches. Germline V gene data show CDR1 as ENHRY and CDR2 as SYGVKD. CDR3 nucleotides: TGTGCCATCAAAGTGGGCGGGAGGGCTACAGATACGCAGTATTTT. Protein product: CAIKVGGRATDTQYF.

In its sample, this clonotype was seen many times. This chain joins TRBV24-1 and TRBJ2-1, with D possibly TRBD2 on 6 matching bases. V lost 3 bases to trimming and J lost 3 bases, with 11 bases between them. CDR1 and CDR2 (germline): KGHDR, SFDVKD. The CDR3 loop spans 15 amino acids. The CDR3 loop reads CATSDRLAHYNEQFF. The CDR3 region has the DNA TGTGCCACCAGTGATCGGCTAGCGCACTACAATGAGCAGTTCTTC.

The chain uses TRBV5-4 and TRBJ2-2; a weak D match, TRBD1 (6 bases). This CDR3 comprises 15 residues. The V gene lost 4 bases and the J gene lost 2 bases, with 12 bases spanning the gap. Germline lookup yields CDR1 SGHNT and CDR2 YYREEE (reference sequence). The CDR3 here is CASSPRGYNTGELFF. The CDR3, as DNA: TGTGCCAGCAGCCCCAGGGGATATAACACCGGGGAGCTGTTTTTT.

This clonotype was seen at least ten times. The chain is built from TRBV5-5 and TRBJ2-2; the D is unclear. The CDR3 contains 15 residues. V was clipped by 0 bases and J by 5 bases, with 11 bases between them. Germline V gene data show CDR1 as SGHKS and CDR2 as YYEKEE (reference sequence). The CDR3 DNA reads as TGTGCCAGCAGCTTGGATGGCGGATGGACCGGGGAGCTGTTTTTT. The encoded protein is CASSLDGGWTGELFF.

There are many counts of this clonotype. One junction end does not reproduce the germline sequence, and a read error may be involved. V usage is TRBV12-3 or TRBV12-4 and J usage is TRBJ2-5; 10 bases are a match to TRBD2. The CDR3 runs to 14 residues. CDR3 DNA: TGTGCCAGCAGTCTAGCGGGAGCAAGCGAGACCCAGTACTTC. Encoded protein: CASSLAGASETQYF.

This clonotype showed up just a few times. This sequence joins TRBV25-1 and TRBJ2-2; D is possibly TRBD2 (5 bases). Trimming removed 1 base at V and 5 bases at J, with 11 bases between. Per the germline V gene, CDR1 is MGHDK and CDR2 is SYGVNS. The CDR3 has 15 amino acids. The DNA of the CDR3 is TGTGCCAGCAGTGAATTTGCAAGGGAGACCGGGGAGCTGTTTTTT. This translates into CASSEFARETGELFF.

In the case of this clonotype: A much larger clone lies a single base off, so this may be a read error. This likely comes from a read error, as the CDR3 has no conserved phenylalanine or tryptophan at its end. J is TRBJ2-1 and V is TRBV6-2 or TRBV6-3, with D possibly matching TRBD1 (5 bases). Germline V gene lookup returns CDR1 MNHEY and CDR2 SVGEGT. Trimming left V 6 bases short and J 3 bases short, with 12 bases between. The CDR3 sequence is 14 residues long. In nucleotides, the CDR3 is TGTGCCAGCAGGATGGGGCCACTCTACAATGAGCAGTTCTGC. Its translation: CASRMGPLYNEQFC.

This clonotype was picked up many times. This chain connects TRBV28 to TRBJ1-5; perhaps TRBD1 as D (5 bases). V dropped 5 bases and J dropped 2 bases, with 10 bases sitting between them. Germline loops: CDR1 MDHEN, CDR2 SYDVKM. The CDR3 spans 14 residues. CDR3 nucleotides: TGTGCCAGCAGTCCAGGGTCGGGCAATCAGCCCCAGCATTTT. Translation: CASSPGSGNQPQHF.

This clonotype was recorded at least ten times. The J gene is TRBJ1-5, the V gene TRBV12-3 or TRBV12-4; perhaps TRBD1 as D (5 bases). The CDR3 covers 13 residues. Deletions cut 1 base from V and 9 bases from J, with 10 bases between. The CDR3 spells CASSLVGRGPQHF. In DNA, the CDR3 is TGTGCCAGCAGTTTAGTAGGGAGGGGGCCCCAGCATTTT.

A few counts support this clonotype. The chain joins TRBV5-5 to TRBJ2-7; 7 bases agree with TRBD1. The CDR3 is made up of 16 amino acids. Germline trimming cut 5 bases from V and 0 bases from J; bases unmatched to any gene: 11. The germline CDR1 and CDR2 sequences are SGHKS and YYEKEE (reference sequence). The CDR3 nucleotides are TGTGCCAGCAGACGATCCGGGACAGAGCTCTCCTACGAGCAGTACGTC. Translating gives CASRRSGTELSYEQYV.

In this sample, this clonotype turned up many times. This chain uses TRBV12-3 or TRBV12-4 with TRBJ2-1, with 9 bases that match TRBD1. V lost 10 bases and J lost 1; bases outside the gene matches: 5. The CDR3 has 14 amino acids. Here the CDR3 DNA reads TGTGCCATCTCCGGGACAGGGTCCTACAATGAGCAGTTCTTC. This codes for CAISGTGSYNEQFF.

This clonotype came up many times. This chain connects TRBV28 to TRBJ2-7, with 11 bases matching TRBD2. CDR3 length: 18 amino acids. CDR1 and CDR2 from the germline V gene are MDHEN and SYDVKM. With V trimmed by 5 bases and J by 1 base, 13 bases remained unmatched. The CDR3: CASSPSTSGSLFSYEQYF. Written as DNA, the CDR3 is TGTGCCAGCAGTCCTTCAACTAGCGGGAGCCTTTTTTCCTACGAGCAGTACTTC. Together with reference TRBV28 and TRBJ2-7, the CDR3 gives the full variable domain: DVKVTQSSRYLVKRTGEKVFLECVQDMDHENMFWYRQDPGLGLRLIYFSYDVKMKEKGDIPEGYSVSREKKERFSLILESASTNQTSMYLCASSPSTSGSLFSYEQYFGPGTRLTVT.

The sample holds many counts of this clonotype. The chain couples TRBV29-1 to TRBJ2-3; 8 nucleotides agree with TRBD1. Germline V gene sequence: CDR1 SQVTM, CDR2 ANQGSEA. The CDR3 is made up of 13 amino acids. V dropped 7 bases and J dropped 0; count of bases not matched to a gene: 3. CDR3 coding DNA: TGCAGCGGGGGACAGGCGAGCACAGATACGCAGTATTTT. This codes for CSGGQASTDTQYF.

This clonotype has ten or more counts. The genes are TRBV27 and TRBJ2-3; D perhaps matches TRBD1 (6 bases). Germline V gives CDR1 MNHEY, CDR2 SMNVEV (reference sequence). Trimming shortened V by 2 bases and J by 4 bases, and 16 bases separated the two germline ends. The CDR3 is 16 amino acids. The CDR3 nucleotides are TGTGCCAGCAGTTTAAATGGGGGCTTGGGCCCAGATACGCAGTATTTT. This codes for CASSLNGGLGPDTQYF.

This clonotype was recorded a few times. The rearrangement joins TRBV7-9 to TRBJ1-5, with TRBD1 as a possible D gene (5 bases). V was cut by 0 bases and J by 5 bases, with 14 bases left in between. There are 16 residues in the CDR3. Germline loops: CDR1 SEHNR, CDR2 FQNEAQ (reference sequence). The CDR3 reads CASSLAAGVGDQPQHF. The CDR3, as DNA: TGTGCCAGCAGCTTAGCGGCGGGTGTGGGGGATCAGCCCCAGCATTTT.

The table lists this clonotype with many counts. The genes are TRBV12-3 or TRBV12-4 and TRBJ1-5, with TRBD1 matching 7 bases. This CDR3 contains 14 residues. V lost 5 bases and J lost 11; bases outside the gene matches: 12. The CDR3 here is CASSGGQRSMSQHF. The CDR3 DNA sequence: TGTGCCAGCAGTGGGGGACAGCGAAGTATGTCCCAGCATTTT.

This clonotype appeared many times. The CDR3 here is CASSQDLPGYSSYEQYF. In DNA form, the CDR3 reads TGCGCCAGCAGCCAAGATTTACCGGGGTATAGCTCCTACGAGCAGTACTTC. The rearrangement joins TRBV4-3 to TRBJ2-7, with a possible D match to TRBD2 (5 bases). This CDR3 has 17 residues. Trimming left V 0 bases short and J 0 bases short, with 15 bases between. Germline V lookup: CDR1 LGHNA, CDR2 YSLEER.

This chain links TRBV6-5 with TRBJ1-2, with 10 bases that match TRBD1. The CDR3 runs to 14 residues. Germline loops: CDR1 MNHEY, CDR2 SVGAGI. After removal of 2 bases from V and 8 bases from J, the junction contained 5 bases not matched to a gene. The DNA for the CDR3 is TGTGCCAGCAGTTACACGGGACAGGGGAGAGGCTACACCTTC. Its translation: CASSYTGQGRGYTF.

The table lists this clonotype with a few counts. V and J are TRBV15 and TRBJ2-5; D might be TRBD1 or TRBD2, each matching 5 bases. The germline V and J ends were trimmed by 6 bases and 4 bases, with 9 bases remaining between them. The CDR3 is made up of 12 amino acids. Germline CDR1 is LNHNV and CDR2 is YYDKDF (reference sequence). The CDR3: CATSPGTETQYF. CDR3 DNA sequence: TGTGCCACCAGTCCCGGGACAGAGACCCAGTACTTC.

This clonotype was recorded many times. The chain couples TRBV12-3 or TRBV12-4 to TRBJ1-5; D uncertain. The CDR3 covers 13 residues. V dropped 3 bases and J dropped 10 bases, with 13 bases sitting between them. The CDR3 sequence is CASSFNEGRPQHF. In DNA, the CDR3 is TGTGCCAGCAGTTTTAATGAAGGGCGACCCCAGCATTTT.